This T cell receptor beta chain was profiled in a study of OX40 agonist ivuxolimab in advanced cancers. Study-wide results and caveats: More expanded clones were found, on average, in CD8+ than in CD4+ T cells.

The protocol was immunoSEQ multiplex PCR, while the TCRdb copy is restricted to in-frame clones and leaves out a portion. Here the sample spans tens of thousands of clones, around nine tenths being singletons. The V gene's germline CDR1 is LNHNV and CDR2 YYDKDF (reference sequence). V shed 0 bases and J 9 bases; nucleotides not matched to a gene: 11. The CDR3 totals 16 residues. As concerns this clone: The antigen is not known.

Material: CD4+ or CD8+ T cells sorted from blood, obtained in a trial of the OX40 agonist ivuxolimab. The V gene is TRBV15, the J gene TRBJ2-1, with 7 nucleotides matching TRBD2. The receptor was derived from an adult with an advanced solid tumor such as melanoma, head and neck, liver or kidney cancer. DNA for the CDR3: TGTGCCACCAGCAGAGATTTAAGGGAAACGGGGGGTGAGCAGTTCTTC. It yields the protein CATSRDLRETGGEQFF.